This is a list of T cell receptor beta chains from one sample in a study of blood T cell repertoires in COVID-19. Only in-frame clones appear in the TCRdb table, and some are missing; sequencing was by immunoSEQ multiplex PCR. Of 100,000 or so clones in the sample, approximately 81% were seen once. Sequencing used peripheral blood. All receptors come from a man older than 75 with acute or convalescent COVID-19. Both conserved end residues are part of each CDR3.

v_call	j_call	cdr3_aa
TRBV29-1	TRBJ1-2	CSVLRQGYGYTF
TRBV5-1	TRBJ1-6	CASSHGTGGSYNSPLHF
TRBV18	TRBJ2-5	CASSPPGAAGEETQYF
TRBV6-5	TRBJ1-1	CASRTMGAGNTEAFF
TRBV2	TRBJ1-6	CASRATGGRSPLHF
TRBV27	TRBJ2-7	CASSYRGPSYEQYF
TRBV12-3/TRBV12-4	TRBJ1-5	CASSRQGGQPQHF
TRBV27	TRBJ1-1	CASSFSGVGVNTEAFF
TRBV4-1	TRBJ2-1	CASSLQLAGGYNEQFF
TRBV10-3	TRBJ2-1	CASGRAGGEQFF
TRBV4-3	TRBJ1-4	CASSQDLGTASEKLFF
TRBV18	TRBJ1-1	CASSPDRGAEAFF
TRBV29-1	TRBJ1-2	CSVAPNRGNYGYTF
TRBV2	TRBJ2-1	CASIRGQGGNEQFF
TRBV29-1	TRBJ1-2	CSAGGTGGSGYTF
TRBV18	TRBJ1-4	CASATTAVGGHEKLFF
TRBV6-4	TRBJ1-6	CASSRTGDSPLHF
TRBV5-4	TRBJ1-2	CASSPTGAPHGYTF
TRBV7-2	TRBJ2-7	CASSSRVAGAYEQYF
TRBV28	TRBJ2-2	CASSLLAGVSTGELFF
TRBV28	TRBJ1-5	CASNGSGDQPQHF
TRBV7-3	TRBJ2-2	CASSPTGNLQAGELFF
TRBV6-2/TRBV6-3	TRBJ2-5	CASSPGPGVTQYF
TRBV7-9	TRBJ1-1	CASSLIVAVAFF
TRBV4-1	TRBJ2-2	CASSQEGRSGAGELFF
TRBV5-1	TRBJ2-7	CASSLTTVSYEQYF
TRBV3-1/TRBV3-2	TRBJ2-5	CASSAQQGKETQYF
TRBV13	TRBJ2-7	CASSLGRDRPSYEQYF
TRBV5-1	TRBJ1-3	CASSRDTSTSGNTIYF
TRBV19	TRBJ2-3	CASSIMSGLAGRDTQYF
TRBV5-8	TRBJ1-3	CASRSGTGYGNTIYF
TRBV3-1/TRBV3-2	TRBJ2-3	CASSRGYTQYF
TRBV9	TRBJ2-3	CASSVAMTTDTQYF
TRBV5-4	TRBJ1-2	CASSPGEGASGYTF
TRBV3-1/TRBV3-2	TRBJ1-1	CASSQPGANTEAFF
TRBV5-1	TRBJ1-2	CASSLGPGQGGDYGYTF
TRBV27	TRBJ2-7	CASSLRAGVIYEQYF
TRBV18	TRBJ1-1	CASSPRGGVNTEAFF
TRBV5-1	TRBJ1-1	CATSDNVNTEAFF
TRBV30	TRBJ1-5	CAWSAGGHSNQPQHF
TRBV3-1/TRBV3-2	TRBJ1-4	CASSQWDRNEKLFF
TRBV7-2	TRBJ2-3	CASSLQGSTDTQYF
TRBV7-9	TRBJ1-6	CASSLGQGFYNSPLHF